Detailed here is one TCR beta chain. The authors ran a second PCR of 7 to 11 cycles using a sample-barcoded 5' primer and a J-beta primer mix. TCRdb processed the 5' RACE reads anew with MiXCR; each CDR3 protein has one entry. The sample carries approximately 850,000 distinct CDR3 sequences, 40% to 50% recorded once. This record comes from a study of blood T cells in healthy people across ages. V was cut by 2 bases and J by 11 bases, with 15 bases left in between. The germline V gene encodes CDR1 MNHNS and CDR2 SASEGT. The CDR3 contains 13 residues. Sequencing used blood. The clonotype originates from a man aged 60-69 years in good health. V and J are TRBV6-1 and TRBJ1-1, with D possibly TRBD1 on 6 matching bases. The CDR3 DNA reads TGTGCCAGCAGTGAAAGCGGGGGCCCGACGGCTTTCTTT. This gives the protein CASSESGGPTAFF.